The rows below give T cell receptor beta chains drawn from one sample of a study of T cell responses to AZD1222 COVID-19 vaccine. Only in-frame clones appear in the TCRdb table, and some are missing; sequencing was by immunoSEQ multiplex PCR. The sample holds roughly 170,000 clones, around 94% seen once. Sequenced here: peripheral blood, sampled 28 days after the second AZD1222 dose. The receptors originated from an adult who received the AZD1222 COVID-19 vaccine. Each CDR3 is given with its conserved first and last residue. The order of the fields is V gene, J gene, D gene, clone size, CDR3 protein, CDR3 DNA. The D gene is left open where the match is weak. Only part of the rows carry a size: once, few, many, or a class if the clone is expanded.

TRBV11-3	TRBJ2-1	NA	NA	CASSLGRGGLRQFF	TGTGCCAGCAGCTTAGGGAGGGGGGGACTAAGGCAGTTCTTC
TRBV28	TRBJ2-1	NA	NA	CASLGDYNEQFF	TGTGCCAGCCTAGGAGACTACAATGAGCAGTTCTTC
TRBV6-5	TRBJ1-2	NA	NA	CASHRGLPLNYGYTF	TGTGCCAGCCACCGGGGCCTACCTTTAAACTATGGCTACACCTTC
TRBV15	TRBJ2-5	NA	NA	CATSRDPTLETQYF	TGTGCCACCAGCAGAGATCCCACCCTAGAGACCCAGTACTTC
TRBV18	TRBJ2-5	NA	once	CASSPRGETQYF	TGTGCCAGCTCACCGCGAGGGGAGACCCAGTACTTC
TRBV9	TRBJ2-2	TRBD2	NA	CASSVVGAGSNTGELFF	TGTGCCAGCAGCGTAGTAGGAGCGGGGTCTAACACCGGGGAGCTGTTTTTT
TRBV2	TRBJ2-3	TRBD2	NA	CASSAGGLAGGYTQYF	TGTGCCAGCAGCGCCGGGGGACTAGCGGGAGGGTATACGCAGTATTTT
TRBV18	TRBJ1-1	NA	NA	CASSSQGPSGEAFF	TGTGCCAGCTCATCCCAGGGCCCAAGCGGGGAAGCTTTCTTT
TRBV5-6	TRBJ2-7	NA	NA	CASTDSYEQYF	TGTGCCAGCACCGATTCCTACGAGCAGTACTTC
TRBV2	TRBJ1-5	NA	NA	CASSVGRLNQPQHF	TGTGCCAGCAGTGTAGGCAGACTTAATCAGCCCCAGCATTTT
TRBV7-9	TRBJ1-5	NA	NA	CASSFSGNQPQHF	TGTGCCAGCAGCTTTTCGGGGAATCAGCCCCAGCATTTT
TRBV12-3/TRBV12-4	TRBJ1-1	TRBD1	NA	CASSAGQAPEAFF	TGTGCCAGCAGTGCGGGACAGGCTCCTGAAGCTTTCTTT
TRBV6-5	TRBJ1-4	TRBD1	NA	CASSPGQGREKLFF	TGTGCCAGCAGCCCGGGACAGGGACGAGAAAAACTGTTTTTT
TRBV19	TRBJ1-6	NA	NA	CASRTVGDSGSPLHF	TGTGCCAGTAGGACCGTCGGGGATTCGGGATCACCCCTCCACTTT
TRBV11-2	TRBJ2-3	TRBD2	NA	CASSLGWAAGGTDTQYF	TGTGCCAGCAGCTTAGGTTGGGCAGCGGGGGGCACAGATACGCAGTATTTT
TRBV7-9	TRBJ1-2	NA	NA	CAVLVSGYTF	TGTGCCGTACTCGTGAGCGGCTACACCTTC
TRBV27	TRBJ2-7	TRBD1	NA	CASSFGQGRDYEQYF	TGTGCCAGCAGTTTCGGACAGGGCAGGGATTACGAGCAGTACTTC
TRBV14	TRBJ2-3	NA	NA	CASSPLQRDTQYF	TGTGCCAGCAGCCCACTCCAAAGGGATACGCAGTATTTT